The T cell receptor (beta chain) under discussion was sequenced for a study of blood T cell repertoires in COVID-19. Looking at the study overall: The United States, Italy and Spain supplied acute and convalescent COVID-19 samples. In each case, the material was cDNA or gDNA derived from T cells, B-cell-depleted T cells, or PBMCs.

V lost 10 bases, J lost 9 bases, and 5 bases stayed unmatched. Germline V CDR1 and CDR2: LNHDA, SQIVND (reference sequence). The CDR3 contains 11 residues. Authors' methods: Reference gene primer amplification gave estimated nucleated cell counts. Profiled with immunoSEQ multiplex PCR; TCRdb holds only in-frame clones, not every one. V, J and clone size were drawn from that table, and D and trimming were deduced from the DNA. The sample yields about 500,000 clones, roughly 89% seen once. Seattle cases were enrolled at active infection and followed longitudinally. The chain joins TRBV19 to TRBJ2-4; 8 bases are a match to TRBD1. Sequencing was performed on peripheral blood. This clonotype originated in a woman in her forties or fifties with COVID-19, enrolled during active disease. CDR3 bases: TGTGCCACCCGGACAGGGAGCATTCAGTACTTC. This translates into CATRTGSIQYF.